These 3 T cell receptor beta chains share one sample of origin, sequenced in a study of cytomegalovirus exposure and HLA in healthy donors. 13 Jbeta primers and 60 Vbeta primers were used for the PCR. Clones were sequenced by immunoSEQ multiplex PCR, and TCRdb holds only the in-frame ones, with some missing. In the table there are fewer than 200,000 clones, about four fifths of which are singletons. Sequencing was carried out using PBMCs. Source of these receptors: a young woman in good health and CMV-seropositive.

The chain couples TRBV7-9 to TRBJ2-7, with 11 bases matching TRBD2. From germline, CDR1 is SEHNR and CDR2 FQNEAQ (reference sequence). J lost 5 bases, V lost 0 bases, and 6 bases had no gene match. The CDR3 totals 16 residues. Here the CDR3 reads CASSLAPSGGSHEQYF. CDR3 nucleotides: TGTGCCAGCAGCTTAGCGCCTAGCGGGGGGTCCCACGAGCAGTACTTC.

V gene TRBV20-1 combines with J gene TRBJ1-4; D call uncertain. The CDR3 has 11 amino acids. V lost 4 bases and J lost 5, with 5 bases in between. Germline CDR1 reads DFQATT; CDR2 reads SNEGSKA (reference sequence). In DNA form, the CDR3 reads TGCAGTGCTATCCAGAATGAAAAACTGTTTTTT. Amino acid sequence: CSAIQNEKLFF.

This clone was seen only a few times. V and J are TRBV11-3 and TRBJ2-5; possibly TRBD2 for D (6 bases). CDR3 size: 15 residues. V was shortened by 5 bases and J by 4 bases, with 17 bases between the two germline ends. CDR1 and CDR2 from the germline V gene are SGHNT and YENEEA. CDR3 residues: CASSLGSGRSETQYF. The CDR3 DNA is TGTGCCAGCAGCCTTGGCAGTGGGAGGTCAGAGACCCAGTACTTC.